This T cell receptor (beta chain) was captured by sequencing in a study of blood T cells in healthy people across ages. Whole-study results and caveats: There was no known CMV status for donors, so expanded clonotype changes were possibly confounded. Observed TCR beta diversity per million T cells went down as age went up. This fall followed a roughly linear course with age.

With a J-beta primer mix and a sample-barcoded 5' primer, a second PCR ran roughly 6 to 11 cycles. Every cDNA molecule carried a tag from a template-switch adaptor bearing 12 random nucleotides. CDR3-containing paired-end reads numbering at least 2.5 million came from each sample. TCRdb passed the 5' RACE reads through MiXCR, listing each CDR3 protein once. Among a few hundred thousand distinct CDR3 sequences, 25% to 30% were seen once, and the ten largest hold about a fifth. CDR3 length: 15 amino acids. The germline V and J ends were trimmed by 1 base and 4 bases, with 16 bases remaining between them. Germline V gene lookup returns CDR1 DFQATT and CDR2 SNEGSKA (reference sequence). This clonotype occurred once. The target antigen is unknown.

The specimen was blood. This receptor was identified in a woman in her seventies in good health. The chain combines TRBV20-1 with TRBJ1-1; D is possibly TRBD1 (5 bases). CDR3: CSARARGGGGTEAFF. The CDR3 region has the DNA TGCAGTGCTAGAGCTCGGGGTGGGGGTGGCACTGAAGCTTTCTTT.